The sequence of this T cell receptor (beta chain) was determined in a study of OX40 agonist ivuxolimab in advanced cancers. Study-wide results and limits: Clonal expansion was seen in CD4+ and CD8+ blood T cells by week 6 at 0.1 to 3.0 mg/kg. Mean expanded clone counts were higher in CD8+ than CD4+ T cells. Expanded peripheral T cells had an undetermined antigen specificity.

On this clone itself: Its antigen is unknown.

CDR3 length: 13 residues. With 0 bases removed from V and 5 bases from J, the gap between germline ends came to 7 bases. Germline V gives CDR1 SEHNR, CDR2 FQNEAQ (reference sequence). The method was immunoSEQ multiplex PCR; TCRdb's version includes in-frame clones alone and lacks a portion of them. This sample has 25,000 to 35,000 clones, with 74% found just once. The input for sequencing was CD4+ or CD8+ T cells sorted from blood, taken in a trial of the OX40 agonist ivuxolimab. The rearrangement uses TRBV7-9 and TRBJ2-5, with D unresolved. The sequence derives from an adult with an advanced solid tumor such as melanoma, head and neck, liver or kidney cancer. CDR3 sequence (DNA): TGTGCCAGCAGCTTAGCTAGTTGGGAGACCCAGTACTTC. As protein: CASSLASWETQYF. The variable domain in full, completed from reference TRBV7-9 and TRBJ2-5, reads DTGVSQNPRHKITKRGQNVTFRCDPISEHNRLYWYRQTLGQGPEFLTYFQNEAQLEKSRLLSDRFSAERPKGSFSTLEIQRTEQGDSAMYLCASSLASWETQYFGPGTRLLVL.